The 20 T cell receptor beta chains below all came from one sample that was sequenced in a study of T cell responses to AZD1222 COVID-19 vaccine. Sequencing was performed with immunoSEQ multiplex PCR; in TCRdb, only in-frame clones are kept and a portion is missing. Here the sample spans about 120,000 clones, 80% to 90% being singletons. The specimen was peripheral blood, collected on day 0 of AZD1222 vaccination. The source of these receptors is an adult in good health.

The V gene is TRBV30, the J gene TRBJ1-3; D not certain. Germline V gene data show CDR1 as GTSNPN and CDR2 as SVGIG (reference sequence). Trimming shortened V by 2 bases and J by 0 bases, and 5 bases separated the two germline ends. There are 13 residues in the CDR3. CDR3: CAWSPNSGNTIYF. Here the CDR3 DNA reads TGTGCCTGGAGTCCTAACTCTGGAAACACCATATATTTT.

This clone was counted only a few times. The genes are TRBV9 and TRBJ1-6; D is undetermined. From germline, CDR1 is SGDLS and CDR2 YYNGEE. V was cut by 0 bases and J by 6 bases, with 10 bases left in between. This CDR3 region has 15 residues. CDR3 residues: CASSVGGGINSPLHF. The CDR3 DNA is TGTGCCAGCAGCGTAGGGGGAGGGATTAATTCACCCCTCCACTTT.

This sequence joins TRBV4-3 and TRBJ2-6, with D perhaps TRBD2 (5 bases). The CDR3 sequence is 15 residues long. With 4 bases removed from V and 0 bases from J, the gap between germline ends came to 7 bases. The germline V gene has CDR1 LGHNA and CDR2 YSLEER. This CDR3 is CASSLGDSGANVLTF. As DNA, the CDR3 is TGCGCCAGCAGCCTCGGGGACTCTGGGGCCAACGTCCTGACTTTC.

This chain links TRBV6-6 with TRBJ1-2; D not resolved. The germline V gene encodes CDR1 MNHNY and CDR2 SVGAGI (reference sequence). V dropped 0 bases and J dropped 8 bases, with 10 bases sitting between them. The CDR3 runs 13 residues. The CDR3 region has the DNA TGTGCCAGCAGTTACTCGACATGGAGCGGCTACACCTTC. Translated, it gives CASSYSTWSGYTF.

V is TRBV6-5 and J is TRBJ2-7; no clear D gene. Trimming stripped 6 bases from V and 5 bases from J, with 17 bases between. The CDR3 sequence is 14 residues long. The germline CDR1 and CDR2 sequences are MNHEY and SVGAGI. The CDR3 sequence: CASRATQTVNEQYF. For the CDR3, the DNA is TGTGCCAGCAGGGCCACGCAGACTGTCAACGAGCAGTACTTC.

V and J are TRBV10-3 and TRBJ1-5; weak D call: TRBD1 (6 bases). V lost 4 bases to trimming and J lost 4 bases, with 17 bases between them. Germline V gene data show CDR1 as ENHRY and CDR2 as SYGVKD. The CDR3 extends over 16 amino acids. The CDR3 loop is CAISGEGGLRNQPQHF. In DNA form, the CDR3 reads TGTGCCATCAGTGGGGAGGGGGGGCTGCGGAATCAGCCCCAGCATTTT.

The chain uses TRBV11-2 and TRBJ2-2, with 9 bases lining up with TRBD1. Germline V lookup: CDR1 SGHAT, CDR2 FQNNGV. This CDR3 is 13 amino acids long. V gave up 5 bases and J gave up 7 bases; unmatched junction bases: 2. This chain's CDR3 is CASSGTGYGELFF. The CDR3 region has the DNA TGTGCCAGCAGCGGGACAGGGTACGGGGAGCTGTTTTTT.

The chain joins TRBV25-1 to TRBJ1-2; 11 bases are a match to TRBD1. CDR3 length: 15 residues. From germline, CDR1 is MGHDK and CDR2 SYGVNS. Losses at the gene ends were 0 bases for V and 4 bases for J; bases not matched to a gene: 1. CDR3 sequence: CASSEYGQGAYGYTF. In nucleotides, the CDR3 is TGTGCCAGCAGTGAATACGGACAGGGGGCCTATGGCTACACCTTC.

The chain employs TRBV9 and TRBJ2-1; no firm D call. Germline CDR1 SGDLS, CDR2 YYNGEE. Trimming cost V 2 bases and J 7 bases, with 10 bases left between them. The CDR3 length is 13 residues. DNA for the CDR3: TGTGCCAGCAGCGTCGTACCGTCGAATGAGCAGTTCTTC. It is translated as CASSVVPSNEQFF.

In this sample, this clone turned up once. V and J are TRBV24-1 and TRBJ1-5; 7 bases map to TRBD1. This CDR3 contains 16 residues. From germline, CDR1 is KGHDR and CDR2 SFDVKD. After removal of 8 bases from V and 2 bases from J, the junction contained 11 bases not matched to a gene. CDR3 in amino acids: CATTAVRQGGNQPQHF. The CDR3 DNA reads as TGTGCCACCACTGCAGTACGACAGGGTGGCAATCAGCCCCAGCATTTT.

This sequence joins TRBV25-1 and TRBJ1-4, with 7 bases aligning to TRBD1. The CDR3 contains 15 residues. After removal of 1 base from V and 13 bases from J, the junction contained 12 bases not matched to a gene. Germline CDR1 is MGHDK and CDR2 is SYGVNS. Here the CDR3 DNA reads TGTGCCAGCAGTGAATTTACTGGACAGGTCCATTCACTGTTTTTT. This gives the protein CASSEFTGQVHSLFF.

This chain joins TRBV3-1 (or the pseudogene TRBV3-2) and TRBJ1-6, with D unclear. Germline assignment: CDR1 LGHDT and CDR2 YNNKEL (reference sequence). The ends were cut back, 1 base at V and 7 bases at J, with 8 bases in the middle. The CDR3 consists of 14 residues. CDR3: CASSQGLSNSPLHF. The CDR3 DNA is TGTGCCAGCAGCCAAGGCCTATCCAATTCACCCCTCCACTTT.

This chain links TRBV6-4 with TRBJ2-2; D remains unclear. The CDR3 is 14 residues long. The V end was cut by 8 bases, the J end by 7 bases, with 17 bases between. CDR1 is MRHNA and CDR2 is SNTAGT in the germline V gene. The CDR3 reads CASQKTSGVGELFF. For the CDR3, the DNA is TGTGCCAGCCAAAAAACAAGTGGGGTCGGGGAGCTGTTTTTT.

The rearrangement links TRBV29-1 to TRBJ2-7; TRBD2 agrees at 14 bases. Germline V CDR1 and CDR2: SQVTM, ANQGSEA. Germline trimming cut 4 bases from V and 4 bases from J; bases unmatched to any gene: 0. The CDR3 contains 13 residues. CDR3: CSVGTSGRYEQYF. The CDR3 DNA reads TGCAGCGTTGGGACTAGCGGGAGGTACGAGCAGTACTTC.

J is TRBJ2-2 and V is TRBV19; TRBD2 matches 7 bases. CDR3 length equals 14 residues. Germline CDR1 LNHDA, CDR2 SQIVND (reference sequence). The ends lost 5 bases at V and 5 bases at J; junction bases unmatched: 5. For the CDR3, the DNA is TGTGCCAGTAGTCTTCCACTAGCGACCGGGGAGCTGTTTTTT. Amino acid sequence: CASSLPLATGELFF.

The chain is built from TRBV2 and TRBJ2-1; D is possibly TRBD1 (6 bases). V lost 4 bases and J 6 bases, leaving 16 bases between the germline ends. Germline V gene sequence: CDR1 SNHLY, CDR2 FYNNEI. The CDR3 runs 15 residues. CDR3 protein: CASSGGSGVGNEQFF. The DNA for the CDR3 is TGTGCCAGCAGTGGAGGGTCAGGGGTGGGCAATGAGCAGTTCTTC.

Here the CDR3 reads CASSNPRPGTSGFGSSYNEQFF. Here the CDR3 DNA reads TGTGCCAGCAGTAACCCGAGGCCCGGGACTAGCGGTTTCGGAAGCTCCTACAATGAGCAGTTCTTC. The V call is TRBV27, the J call TRBJ2-1, with 11 bases matching TRBD2. Germline lookup yields CDR1 MNHEY and CDR2 SMNVEV (reference sequence). With 5 bases clipped from V and 0 bases from J, the junction kept 21 bases outside the gene matches. This CDR3 region has 22 residues.

The chain uses TRBV6-2 or TRBV6-3 and TRBJ2-5; no firm D call. The germline CDR1 and CDR2 sequences are MNHEY and SVGEGT. V shed 4 bases and J shed 5 bases, with 11 bases lying between them. This CDR3 spans 13 amino acids. The DNA for the CDR3 is TGTGCCAGCAGTTCAAGGGTACAGGAGACCCAGTACTTC. It translates to CASSSRVQETQYF.

J is TRBJ2-3 and V is TRBV9; the D is unclear. The CDR3 has 12 amino acids. Per the germline V gene, CDR1 is SGDLS and CDR2 is YYNGEE. V was pared by 2 bases and J by 4 bases, with 5 bases between. CDR3 loop: CASSVGADTQYF. CDR3 nucleotides: TGTGCCAGCAGCGTTGGAGCAGATACGCAGTATTTT.

This chain connects TRBV7-2 to TRBJ1-1, with no clear D. Trimming removed 1 base at V and 1 base at J, with 7 bases between. Per germline, CDR1 SGHTA and CDR2 FQGNSA. This CDR3 has 14 residues. This CDR3 is CASSLVAGNTEAFF. The CDR3 coding sequence is TGTGCCAGCAGCTTAGTGGCCGGGAACACTGAAGCTTTCTTT.